Sequencing of this T cell receptor (beta chain) was carried out in a study of identical twins. This CDR3 has 16 residues. From germline, CDR1 is SGHRS and CDR2 YFSETQ. V lost 0 bases and J lost 0, with 7 bases in between. In this sample, this clonotype turned up a few times. The antigen is unknown. TCRdb re-called the 5' RACE reads through MiXCR, storing one row per CDR3 protein. Of around 550,000 distinct CDR3 sequences listed, about 15% were seen once; the top ten hold 0.44%. Study observations and caveats: Out-of-frame alpha sequences shared by twins were enriched for low generation probability.

These data also formed part of another study, on yellow fever vaccine responses in identical twins.

Source material: CD4+ T cells sorted from blood. V and J are TRBV5-1 and TRBJ2-6; D not resolved. The receptor's source is a young woman in good health. In DNA form, the CDR3 reads TGCGCCAGCAGCTTGGGACAAATCTCTGGGGCCAACGTCCTGACTTTC. Its translation: CASSLGQISGANVLTF.